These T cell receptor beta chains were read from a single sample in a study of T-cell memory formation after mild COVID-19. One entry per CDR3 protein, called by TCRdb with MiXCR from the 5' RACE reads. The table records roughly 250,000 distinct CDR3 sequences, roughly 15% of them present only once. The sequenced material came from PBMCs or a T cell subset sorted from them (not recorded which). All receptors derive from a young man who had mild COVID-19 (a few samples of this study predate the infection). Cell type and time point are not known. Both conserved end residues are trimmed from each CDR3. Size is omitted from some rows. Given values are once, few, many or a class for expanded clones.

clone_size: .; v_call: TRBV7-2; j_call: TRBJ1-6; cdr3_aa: ASSWDRGNSPLH
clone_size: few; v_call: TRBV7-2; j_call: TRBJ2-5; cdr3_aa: ASSRGTSGGGTQY
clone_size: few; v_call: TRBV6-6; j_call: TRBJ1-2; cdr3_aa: ASSLGQGAPGYT
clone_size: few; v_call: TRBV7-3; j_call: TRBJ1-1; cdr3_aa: ASSLMGGNTEAF
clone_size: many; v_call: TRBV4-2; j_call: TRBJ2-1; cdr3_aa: ASSLGRKNEQF
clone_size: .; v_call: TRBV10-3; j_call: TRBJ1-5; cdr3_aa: AISEQISNQPQH
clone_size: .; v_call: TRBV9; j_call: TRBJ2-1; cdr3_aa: ASSPSSNNEQF
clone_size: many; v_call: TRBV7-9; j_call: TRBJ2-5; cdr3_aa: ASSQQGGETQY
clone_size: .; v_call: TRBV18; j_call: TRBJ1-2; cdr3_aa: ASSPEGQYGYT
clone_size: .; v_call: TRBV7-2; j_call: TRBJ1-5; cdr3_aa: ASSLAAGGNQPQH
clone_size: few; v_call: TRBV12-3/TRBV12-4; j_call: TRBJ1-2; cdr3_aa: ASSLRGDYGYT
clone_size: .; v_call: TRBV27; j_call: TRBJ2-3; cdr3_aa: ASSLGSYPTDTQY
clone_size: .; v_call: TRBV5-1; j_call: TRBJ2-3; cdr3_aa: ASSSPVIAGATDTQY
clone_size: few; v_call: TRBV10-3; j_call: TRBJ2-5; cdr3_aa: AISESARKETQY
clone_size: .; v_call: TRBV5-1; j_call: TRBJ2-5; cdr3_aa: ASSTRTGEGETQY
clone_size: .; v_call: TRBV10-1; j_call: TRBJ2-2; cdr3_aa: ASSESSKALDTGELF
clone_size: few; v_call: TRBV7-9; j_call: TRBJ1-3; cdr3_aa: ASSYLRLSGNTIY
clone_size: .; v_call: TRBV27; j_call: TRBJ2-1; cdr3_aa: ASSFVSRTPSREQF
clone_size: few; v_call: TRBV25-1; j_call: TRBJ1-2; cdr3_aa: ATGQIYGYT
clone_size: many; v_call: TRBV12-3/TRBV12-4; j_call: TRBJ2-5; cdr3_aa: ASTRGLAGGNRQETQY
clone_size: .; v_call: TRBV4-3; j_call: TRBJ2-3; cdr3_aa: ASSSRRVSDTQY
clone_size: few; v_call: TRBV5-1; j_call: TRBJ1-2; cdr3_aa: ASSLTGTVGYT
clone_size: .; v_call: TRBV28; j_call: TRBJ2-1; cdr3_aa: ASSSAARGLTGDEQF
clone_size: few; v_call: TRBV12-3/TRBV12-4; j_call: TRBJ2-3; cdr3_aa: ASSFGADTQY
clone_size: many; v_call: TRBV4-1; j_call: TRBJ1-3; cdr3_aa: ASSHGHTSGNTIY
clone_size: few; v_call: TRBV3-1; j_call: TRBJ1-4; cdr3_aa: ASSHDGFNEKLF
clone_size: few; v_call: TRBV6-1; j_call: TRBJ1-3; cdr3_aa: ASRDRAVGNTIY
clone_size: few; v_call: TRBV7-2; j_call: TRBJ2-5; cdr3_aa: ASRGGPAGQY
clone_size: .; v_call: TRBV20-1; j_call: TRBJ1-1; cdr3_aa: SAREGSTNTEAF
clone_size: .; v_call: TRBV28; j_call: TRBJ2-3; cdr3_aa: ASSPGAGVFTDTQY
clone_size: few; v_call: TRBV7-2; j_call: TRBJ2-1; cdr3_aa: ASSLAMGNEQF
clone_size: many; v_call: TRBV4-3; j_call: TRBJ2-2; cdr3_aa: ASSQDSRRGNTGELF
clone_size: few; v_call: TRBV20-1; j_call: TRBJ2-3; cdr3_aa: SARGLGLPIDTQY
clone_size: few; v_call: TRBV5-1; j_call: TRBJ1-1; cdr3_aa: ASSLGTGGNTEAF
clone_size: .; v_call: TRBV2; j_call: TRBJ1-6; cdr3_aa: ASNIETNSPLH
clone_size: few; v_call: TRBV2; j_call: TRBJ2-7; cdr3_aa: ASSESRDGAYEQY
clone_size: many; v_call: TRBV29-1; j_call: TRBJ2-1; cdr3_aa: SAGTGGGEQF
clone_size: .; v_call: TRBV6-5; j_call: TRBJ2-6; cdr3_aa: ASSYLYSGANVLT
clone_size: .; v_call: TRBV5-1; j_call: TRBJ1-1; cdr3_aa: ASSSSDEGEAF
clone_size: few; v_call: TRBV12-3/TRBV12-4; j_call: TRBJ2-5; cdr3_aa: ASRIGQNQETQY
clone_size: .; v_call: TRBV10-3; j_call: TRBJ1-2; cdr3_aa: AIRSSGAANYGYT
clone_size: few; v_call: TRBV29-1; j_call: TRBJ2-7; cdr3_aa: SVELYTSPGYEQY
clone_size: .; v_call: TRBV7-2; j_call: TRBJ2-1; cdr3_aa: ASSVPYRNEQF